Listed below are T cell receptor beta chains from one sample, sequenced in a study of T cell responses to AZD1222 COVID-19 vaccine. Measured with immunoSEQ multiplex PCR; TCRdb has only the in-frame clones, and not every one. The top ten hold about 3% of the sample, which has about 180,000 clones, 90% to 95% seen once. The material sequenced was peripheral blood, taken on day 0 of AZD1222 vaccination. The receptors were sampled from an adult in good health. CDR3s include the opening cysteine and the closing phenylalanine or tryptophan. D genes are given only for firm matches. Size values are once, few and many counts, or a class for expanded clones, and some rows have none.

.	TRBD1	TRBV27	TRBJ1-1	CASIKPGQGRTEAFF	TGTGCCAGCATCAAACCGGGACAGGGCCGGACTGAAGCTTTCTTT
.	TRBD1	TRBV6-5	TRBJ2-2	CASSYWTGFTGELFF	TGTGCCAGCAGTTACTGGACAGGGTTCACCGGGGAGCTGTTTTTT
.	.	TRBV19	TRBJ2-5	CASSSPRVGETQYF	TGTGCCAGTAGTAGCCCCAGGGTGGGAGAGACCCAGTACTTC
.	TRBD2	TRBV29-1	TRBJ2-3	CSHTGGSADTQYF	TGCAGCCACACGGGCGGGAGCGCAGATACGCAGTATTTT
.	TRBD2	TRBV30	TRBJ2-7	CAWRGVAGIMYEQYF	TGTGCCTGGAGGGGGGTAGCGGGAATTATGTACGAGCAGTACTTC
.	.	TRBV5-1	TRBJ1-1	CASSLTPNLAEAFF	TGCGCCAGCAGCTTAACCCCTAACCTAGCTGAAGCTTTCTTT
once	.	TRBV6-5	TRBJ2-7	CASQTGNYEQYF	TGTGCCAGCCAAACCGGGAACTACGAGCAGTACTTC
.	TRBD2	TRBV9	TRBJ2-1	CASSPRASGSDSEQFF	TGTGCCAGCAGCCCCCGTGCTAGCGGGAGTGATAGTGAGCAGTTCTTC
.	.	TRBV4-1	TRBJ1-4	CASSQVQGANEKLFF	TGCGCCAGCAGCCAAGTACAGGGTGCTAATGAAAAACTGTTTTTT
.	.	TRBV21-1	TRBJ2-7	CASSKGPSPDRGTSGAYYEQYF	TGTGCCAGCAGCAAAGGGCCCTCGCCGGACAGGGGGACTAGCGGGGCCTACTACGAGCAGTACTTC
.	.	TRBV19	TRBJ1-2	CASSIVSGSSYGYTF	TGTGCCAGTAGTATAGTATCTGGATCATCCTATGGCTACACCTTC
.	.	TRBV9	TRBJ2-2	CASSVGETGELFF	TGTGCCAGCAGCGTAGGAGAGACCGGGGAGCTGTTTTTT
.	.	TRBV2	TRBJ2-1	CASSERGASFNEQFF	TGTGCCAGCAGTGAACGAGGGGCCTCTTTCAATGAGCAGTTCTTC
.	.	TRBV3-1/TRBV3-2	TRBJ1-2	CASSQEGAATF	TGTGCCAGCAGCCAAGAAGGGGCAGCCACCTTC
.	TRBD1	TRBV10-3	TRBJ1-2	CAIALDRENYGYTF	TGTGCCATCGCCTTGGACAGGGAAAACTATGGCTACACCTTC
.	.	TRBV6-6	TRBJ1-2	CASRQGSYGYTF	TGTGCCAGCCGGCAGGGCAGCTATGGCTACACCTTC
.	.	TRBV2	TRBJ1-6	CASSSGPSNSPLHF	TGTGCCAGCAGTTCGGGACCGAGTAATTCACCCCTCCACTTT